A single sample gave rise to the 19 T cell receptor beta chains below, sequenced in a study of T cell responses to AZD1222 COVID-19 vaccine. Clones were sequenced by immunoSEQ multiplex PCR, and TCRdb holds only the in-frame ones, with some missing. This table has some 150,000 clones, around nine tenths appearing once. Sequenced material: peripheral blood, taken 28 days after the second AZD1222 dose. These receptors originate from an adult who received the AZD1222 COVID-19 vaccine.

V gene TRBV5-6 combines with J gene TRBJ1-5, with D uncertain. V dropped 4 bases and J dropped 6 bases, with 8 bases sitting between them. The germline CDR1 and CDR2 sequences are SGHDT and YYEEEE. CDR3 length: 12 amino acids. The CDR3 nucleotides read TGTGCCAGCAGCAGGGTGGGTCAGCCCCAGCATTTT. It yields the protein CASSRVGQPQHF.

This chain uses TRBV6-2 or TRBV6-3 with TRBJ1-1; D is uncertain. V gave up 2 bases and J gave up 11 bases, with 15 bases separating them. CDR1 MNHEY and CDR2 SVGEGT come from the germline V gene. The CDR3 is 13 amino acids. In DNA, the CDR3 is TGTGCCAGCAGTTACGGTGGCCTAACCGGGGCTTTCTTT. Translating gives CASSYGGLTGAFF.

V gene TRBV5-1 combines with J gene TRBJ1-3; TRBD1 aligns across 7 bases. Germline lookup yields CDR1 SGHRS and CDR2 YFSETQ. This CDR3 has 15 amino acids. The ends lost 0 bases at V and 0 bases at J; junction bases unmatched: 0. CDR3 sequence (DNA): TGCGCCAGCAGCTTGGACAGGGGCTCTGGAAACACCATATATTTT. Encoded protein: CASSLDRGSGNTIYF.

This clone was found a few times. The CDR3 DNA sequence: TGCAGTGCTAGTCAGGGACTTGCTGGAAACACCATATATTTT. As protein: CSASQGLAGNTIYF. The chain couples TRBV20-1 to TRBJ1-3, with a possible D match to TRBD1 (5 bases). The length of the CDR3 is 14 residues. V was pared by 3 bases and J by 2 bases, with 11 bases between. The V gene's germline CDR1 is DFQATT and CDR2 SNEGSKA (reference sequence).

J is TRBJ1-5 and V is TRBV14, with a weak D call TRBD1 (5 bases). V lost 0 bases and J lost 5, with 11 bases in between. This CDR3 comprises 15 residues. Germline V gives CDR1 SGHDN, CDR2 FVKESK. The CDR3 DNA reads as TGTGCCAGCAGCCAAGATTTTTTGGGGGATCAGCCCCAGCATTTT. Its protein product is CASSQDFLGDQPQHF.

This chain links TRBV9 with TRBJ1-1; possibly TRBD1 for D (5 bases). The CDR3 loop spans 14 amino acids. The germline V gene has CDR1 SGDLS and CDR2 YYNGEE. V was cut by 3 bases and J by 5 bases, with 14 bases left in between. CDR3 in DNA: TGTGCCAGCAGCGCCGCCGGGGCGCGGACTGAAGCTTTCTTT. This translates into CASSAAGARTEAFF. Full variable domain (missing parts from reference TRBV9 and TRBJ1-1): DSGVTQTPKHLITATGQRVTLRCSPRSGDLSVYWYQQSLDQGLQFLIQYYNGEERAKGNILERFSAQQFPDLHSELNLSSLELGDSALYFCASSAAGARTEAFFGQGTRLTVV.

The chain carries TRBV15 and TRBJ2-3; TRBD1 might be the D (6 bases). V lost 0 bases and J 4 bases, leaving 17 bases between the germline ends. CDR1 and CDR2 from the germline V gene are LNHNV and YYDKDF (reference sequence). This CDR3 is 17 amino acids long. In nucleotides, the CDR3 is TGTGCCACCAGCAGAGATAGTGGGGGCTTTGATGCAGATACGCAGTATTTT. Translation gives CATSRDSGGFDADTQYF.

This clone was seen once. The genes are TRBV3-1 (or the pseudogene TRBV3-2) and TRBJ2-3; D is undetermined. The CDR3 extends over 12 amino acids. The germline V and J ends were trimmed by 5 bases and 1 base, with 4 bases remaining between them. In germline, CDR1 is LGHDT, CDR2 YNNKEL (reference sequence). The CDR3 here is CASSFRTDTQYF. The DNA of the CDR3 is TGTGCCAGCAGCTTCCGCACAGATACGCAGTATTTT.

This chain joins TRBV25-1 and TRBJ2-1; TRBD1 or TRBD2 may be the D gene (5 bases each). This CDR3 contains 15 residues. Looked up from germline, CDR1 is MGHDK and CDR2 is SYGVNS. V lost 7 bases to trimming and J lost 5 bases, with 18 bases between them. Here the CDR3 reads CASILPGRPDNEQFF. CDR3 bases: TGTGCCAGCATTTTACCGGGACGACCTGACAATGAGCAGTTCTTC.

The gene calls are TRBV4-2 and TRBJ1-2, with D possibly TRBD1 on 5 matching bases. Trimming left V 4 bases short and J 6 bases short, with 18 bases between. Germline V gene data show CDR1 as LGHNA and CDR2 as YNFKEQ. The CDR3 has 15 amino acids. As DNA, the CDR3 is TGTGCCAGCAGCCCCTTGACGTATGGGGGGGATGGCTACACCTTC. It codes for CASSPLTYGGDGYTF.

This clone was seen more than once but under ten times. The sample carries other DNA sequences with the same CDR3. The V gene is TRBV3-1 (or the pseudogene TRBV3-2), the J gene TRBJ1-3; possible D gene TRBD1, 6 bases. The V and J ends lost 1 base and 2 bases respectively, with 6 bases between them. The CDR3 runs to 14 residues. Germline loops: CDR1 LGHDT, CDR2 YNNKEL (reference sequence). Written as DNA, the CDR3 is TGTGCCAGCAGCCAAGGGACAGCTGGAAACACCATATATTTT. Protein: CASSQGTAGNTIYF.

The table lists this clone with a count of one. The CDR3, as DNA: TGCAGTGCTAGTTTGGCCTTCGGTGAGCAGTTCTTC. Protein sequence: CSASLAFGEQFF. The J gene is TRBJ2-1, the V gene TRBV20-1, with D unclear. The CDR3 runs to 12 residues. V was shortened by 3 bases and J by 9 bases, with 12 bases between the two germline ends. In germline, CDR1 is DFQATT, CDR2 SNEGSKA (reference sequence).

The chain recombines TRBV3-1 (or the pseudogene TRBV3-2) with TRBJ1-1; no definite D call. V shed 0 bases and J shed 6 bases, with 17 bases lying between them. The CDR3 covers 16 residues. The germline CDR1 and CDR2 sequences are LGHDT and YNNKEL (reference sequence). CDR3 DNA: TGTGCCAGCAGCCAAGATCGGATATTGTCCGGGGCTGAAGCTTTCTTT. Translated, it gives CASSQDRILSGAEAFF.

The rearrangement links TRBV7-8 to TRBJ1-5, with a weak D call TRBD1 (5 bases). Germline V gives CDR1 SGHVS, CDR2 FQNEAQ. The V gene lost 5 bases and the J gene lost 12 bases, with 17 bases spanning the gap. The CDR3 is 13 residues long. The CDR3 DNA reads TGTGCCAGCAGCGAAGGAGTCCGGGGGGTCCAGCATTTT. Residues: CASSEGVRGVQHF.

V gene TRBV5-1 combines with J gene TRBJ1-2; D is uncertain. Trimming took 0 bases from V and 4 from J, leaving 19 bases between them. Per the germline V gene, CDR1 is SGHRS and CDR2 is YFSETQ. The CDR3 consists of 17 residues. CDR3 nucleotides: TGCGCCAGCAGCTTGGCCCATCGGATAGGGAACTTCTATGGCTACACCTTC. Translation: CASSLAHRIGNFYGYTF.

The chain couples TRBV24-1 to TRBJ2-2; D is unclear. CDR3 length equals 13 residues. V was shortened by 8 bases and J by 2 bases, with 8 bases between the two germline ends. Germline V CDR1 and CDR2: KGHDR, SFDVKD. This CDR3 is CATKDPNTGELFF. The CDR3 region has the DNA TGTGCCACCAAGGATCCTAACACCGGGGAGCTGTTTTTT.

The chain joins TRBV7-9 to TRBJ2-7, with D possibly TRBD1 on 6 matching bases. Germline CDR1 SEHNR, CDR2 FQNEAQ (reference sequence). V dropped 2 bases and J dropped 1 base, with 15 bases sitting between them. The CDR3 covers 16 residues. The CDR3 coding sequence is TGTGCCAGCAGCTTATTCGGGCAGGGGACATCCTACGAGCAGTACTTC. This encodes CASSLFGQGTSYEQYF.

The V and J genes are TRBV6-1 and TRBJ2-6; no definite D call. Germline loops: CDR1 MNHNS, CDR2 SASEGT. Trimming pared 0 bases from V and 0 bases from J, leaving 3 bases between. This CDR3 is 15 amino acids long. This CDR3 reads CASSEAGSGANVLTF. The CDR3 bases are TGTGCCAGCAGTGAAGCCGGCTCTGGGGCCAACGTCCTGACTTTC.

The chain combines TRBV3-1 (or the pseudogene TRBV3-2) with TRBJ1-5; TRBD1 agrees at 9 bases. CDR1 is LGHDT and CDR2 is YNNKEL in the germline V gene (reference sequence). The CDR3 loop spans 15 amino acids. V gave up 4 bases and J gave up 3 bases; unmatched junction bases: 4. The CDR3 DNA is TGTGCCAGCAGCCGAGGGACAGGGATCAATCAGCCCCAGCATTTT. It encodes CASSRGTGINQPQHF.